This T cell receptor beta chain was retrieved from a study of T cell repertoires in cytomegalovirus infection. Notes on the study in general: The ex vivo response was dominated by HLA-C-restricted CMV-specific TCR beta clonotypes.

TCRdb re-called the reads through MiXCR, storing one row per CDR3 protein. The sample contains roughly 180,000 distinct CDR3 sequences, approximately 17% of which appear only once. Concerning this clonotype itself: Antigen specificity is unknown.

CDR3 length equals 12 residues. CDR1 is DFQATT, CDR2 SNEGSKA, per germline (reference sequence). The chain is built from TRBV20-1 and TRBJ1-6, with D possibly matching TRBD1 (6 bases). Sequencing was carried out using CD8+ T cells from PBMCs. The receptor was derived from a human donor in good health (CMV status not recorded). Some clones in this sample may be carry-over from other donors' samples. The CDR3 DNA sequence: TGCAGAGCTGAAAGGGGGGATTCACCCCTCCACTTT. Translating gives CRAERGDSPLHF.